Below are 23 T cell receptor beta chains sequenced from a single sample in a study of blood T cell repertoires in COVID-19. The assay was immunoSEQ multiplex PCR, and TCRdb's table has in-frame clones only and misses some. The table records over 30,000 clones, 80% to 90% of them present only once. Sequenced: peripheral blood. These receptors originate from a man aged 50-59 years with acute or convalescent COVID-19.

The genes are TRBV11-2 and TRBJ2-5; tentatively, D is TRBD1 (6 bases). V was trimmed by 0 bases and J by 9 bases, leaving 17 bases between them. CDR1 SGHAT and CDR2 FQNNGV come from the germline V gene. There are 15 residues in the CDR3. The DNA of the CDR3 is TGTGCCAGCAGCTTAGATCCAGCGGCCCAGGGGCCCCAGTACTTC. This gives the protein CASSLDPAAQGPQYF.

The chain links TRBV23-1 to TRBJ2-7; no reliable D call. TRBV23-1 is assigned to the ORF class and has an uncertain function. The CDR3 contains 13 residues. With 0 bases removed from V and 5 bases from J, the gap between germline ends came to 8 bases. The CDR3 coding sequence is TGCGCCAGCAGTCAATCCTACAGCCACGAGCAGTACTTC. It translates to CASSQSYSHEQYF.

V gene TRBV4-2 combines with J gene TRBJ1-1; 10 nucleotides align to TRBD1. Unmatched junction bases numbered 7, after V lost 3 bases and J lost 6 bases. CDR1 is LGHNA and CDR2 is YNFKEQ in the germline V gene. The CDR3 loop spans 15 amino acids. CDR3 sequence: CASSHQDRGQAEAFF. The CDR3 nucleotides read TGTGCCAGCAGCCACCAAGACAGGGGGCAGGCTGAAGCTTTCTTT.

This clone occurred a few times. The chain joins TRBV6-5 to TRBJ1-2; 7 bases match TRBD1. The germline gives CDR1 MNHEY, CDR2 SVGAGI. The CDR3 sequence is 15 residues long. J gave up 4 bases and V 6 bases, and 11 bases lay outside the gene matches. CDR3: CASRVGTVEFYGYTF. The CDR3 region has the DNA TGTGCCAGCAGGGTCGGGACAGTCGAATTCTATGGCTACACCTTC.

This chain connects TRBV9 to TRBJ1-1; D ambiguous. From germline, CDR1 is SGDLS and CDR2 YYNGEE. Trimming cost V 0 bases and J 4 bases, with 13 bases left between them. The CDR3 length is 15 residues. The CDR3 DNA sequence: TGTGCCAGCAGCGTAGAGGCGGAGCACGGCACTGAAGCTTTCTTT. Its translation is CASSVEAEHGTEAFF. Variable domain in full (rest from reference TRBV9 and TRBJ1-1): DSGVTQTPKHLITATGQRVTLRCSPRSGDLSVYWYQQSLDQGLQFLIQYYNGEERAKGNILERFSAQQFPDLHSELNLSSLELGDSALYFCASSVEAEHGTEAFFGQGTRLTVV.

This clone is a singleton in its sample. This rearrangement joins TRBV7-6 to TRBJ2-3; D is possibly TRBD2 (5 bases). Germline CDR1 reads SGHVS; CDR2 reads FNYEAQ. Trimming left V 1 base short and J 0 bases short, with 11 bases between. The CDR3 is 16 amino acids. CDR3 sequence (DNA): TGTGCCAGCAGCTTAGTGGGAGATACTAGCACAGATACGCAGTATTTT. It encodes CASSLVGDTSTDTQYF.

The V call is TRBV5-4, the J call TRBJ1-2; D is possibly TRBD1 (5 bases). V lost 0 bases to trimming and J lost 0 bases, with 9 bases between them. CDR1 SGHNT and CDR2 YYREEE come from the germline V gene (reference sequence). The CDR3 is 15 amino acids. DNA of the CDR3: TGTGCCAGCAGCTTGGCGGGGGGGACTAACTATGGCTACACCTTC. Amino acids: CASSLAGGTNYGYTF.

The chain joins TRBV2 to TRBJ1-3; D unclear. Germline loops: CDR1 SNHLY, CDR2 FYNNEI. This CDR3 comprises 14 residues. The ends were cut back, 4 bases at V and 0 bases at J, with 7 bases in the middle. CDR3 sequence: CASSGTFSGNTIYF. As DNA, the CDR3 is TGTGCCAGCAGTGGAACATTCTCTGGAAACACCATATATTTT.

This chain uses TRBV4-2 with TRBJ2-7; TRBD2 aligns across 9 bases. The germline V gene encodes CDR1 LGHNA and CDR2 YNFKEQ. V gave up 0 bases and J gave up 3 bases; unmatched junction bases: 3. This CDR3 spans 15 amino acids. CDR3 protein: CASSQESGGFYEQYF. The DNA of the CDR3 is TGTGCCAGCAGCCAAGAAAGCGGGGGGTTCTACGAGCAGTACTTC.

The gene calls are TRBV3-1 (or the pseudogene TRBV3-2) and TRBJ2-7; 7 bases agree with TRBD1. Trimming at V came to 1 base and at J to 1 base, leaving 7 bases not matched to a gene. The CDR3 loop spans 16 amino acids. Germline lookup yields CDR1 LGHDT and CDR2 YNNKEL (reference sequence). CDR3 sequence: CASSQVGGTASYEQYF. DNA for the CDR3: TGTGCCAGCAGCCAAGTAGGTGGGACAGCTTCCTACGAGCAGTACTTC.

The gene calls are TRBV28 and TRBJ2-4; D might be TRBD1 (5 bases). With 5 bases removed from V and 0 bases from J, the gap between germline ends came to 14 bases. This CDR3 region has 16 residues. The germline gives CDR1 MDHEN, CDR2 SYDVKM. The CDR3 sequence is CASSPFWGGAKNIQYF. CDR3 nucleotides: TGTGCCAGCAGTCCCTTCTGGGGCGGAGCCAAAAACATTCAGTACTTC. The full variable domain, with the rest looked up from reference TRBV28 and TRBJ2-4, is DVKVTQSSRYLVKRTGEKVFLECVQDMDHENMFWYRQDPGLGLRLIYFSYDVKMKEKGDIPEGYSVSREKKERFSLILESASTNQTSMYLCASSPFWGGAKNIQYFGAGTRLSVL.

The chain is built from TRBV2 and TRBJ1-3; 9 bases line up with TRBD1. The CDR3 sequence is 14 residues long. The V gene's germline CDR1 is SNHLY and CDR2 FYNNEI. J was trimmed by 3 bases and V by 8 bases; bases with no gene match: 5. The CDR3 region is CASQQGANGNTIYF. The CDR3 DNA is TGTGCCAGCCAACAGGGGGCTAATGGAAACACCATATATTTT. The entire variable domain, with the rest obtained from reference TRBV2 and TRBJ1-3, is as follows: EPEVTQTPSHQVTQMGQEVILRCVPISNHLYFYWYRQILGQKVEFLVSFYNNEISEKSEIFDDQFSVERPDGSNFTLKIRSTKLEDSAMYFCASQQGANGNTIYFGEGSWLTVV.

The J gene is TRBJ1-6, the V gene TRBV19, with a tentative D call TRBD1 (5 bases). Trimming stripped 5 bases from V and 8 bases from J, with 16 bases between. The CDR3 totals 15 residues. Germline V gene sequence: CDR1 LNHDA, CDR2 SQIVND (reference sequence). DNA of the CDR3: TGTGCCAGTAGTTCGACAGCTGGAGGGGATTCACCCCTCCACTTT. This translates into CASSSTAGGDSPLHF. The variable domain in full, completed from reference TRBV19 and TRBJ1-6, reads DGGITQSPKYLFRKEGQNVTLSCEQNLNHDAMYWYRQDPGQGLRLIYYSQIVNDFQKGDIAEGYSVSREKKESFPLTVTSAQKNPTAFYLCASSSTAGGDSPLHFGNGTRLTVT.

V and J are TRBV11-3 and TRBJ2-7; perhaps TRBD1 as D (6 bases). Trimming cost V 1 base and J 3 bases, with 10 bases left between them. The CDR3 length is 14 residues. The germline V gene has CDR1 SGHNT and CDR2 YENEEA. CDR3 nucleotides: TGTGCCAGCAGCTTAGGGACAGAGGGCTACGAGCAGTACTTC. Protein: CASSLGTEGYEQYF.

This chain links TRBV5-8 with TRBJ1-1; possible D gene TRBD1, 6 bases. The CDR3 length is 15 residues. Trimming stripped 4 bases from V and 1 base from J, with 14 bases between. CDR1 and CDR2 from the germline V gene are SGHTS and YDEGEE. The CDR3 loop is CASSPRQDSNTEAFF. The CDR3 DNA sequence: TGTGCCAGCAGCCCCCGACAGGATTCGAACACTGAAGCTTTCTTT.

The V call is TRBV30, the J call TRBJ2-4; TRBD2 might be the D (5 bases). V was shortened by 2 bases and J by 2 bases, with 13 bases between the two germline ends. The CDR3 covers 15 residues. Germline values: CDR1 GTSNPN, CDR2 SVGIG (reference sequence). The CDR3 bases are TGTGCCTGGAGTTGGAGGAGGAGTCCCAAAAACATTCAGTACTTC. Translation gives CAWSWRRSPKNIQYF.

This rearrangement joins TRBV14 to TRBJ1-1; no definite D call. The germline CDR1 and CDR2 sequences are SGHDN and FVKESK. Deletions cut 4 bases from V and 4 bases from J, with 16 bases between. CDR3 length: 15 amino acids. In DNA form, the CDR3 reads TGTGCCAGCAGCCCCAGAGAGAGGTCTCGCACTGAAGCTTTCTTT. Protein product: CASSPRERSRTEAFF.

The CDR3 nucleotides are TGTGCCAGCTCACTCCTAGCGGGAGATAACTCAGATACGCAGTATTTT. Its protein is CASSLLAGDNSDTQYF. The chain combines TRBV18 with TRBJ2-3, with 10 nucleotides matching TRBD2. The CDR3 is 16 amino acids. Trimming cost V 4 bases and J 4 bases; bases outside gene matches: 8. CDR1 is KGHSH, CDR2 LQKENI, per germline.

The chain has TRBV30 and TRBJ1-4; a weak D match, TRBD1 (5 bases). Germline V gives CDR1 GTSNPN, CDR2 SVGIG (reference sequence). V lost 3 bases and J 7 bases, leaving 15 bases between the germline ends. The CDR3 is 14 amino acids. CDR3 in amino acids: CAWRPAGGAEKLFF. CDR3 in DNA: TGTGCCTGGAGACCCGCGGGGGGAGCTGAAAAACTGTTTTTT.

In its sample, this clone was seen once. This sequence joins TRBV7-3 and TRBJ2-1, with TRBD1 identical over 7 bases. There are 18 residues in the CDR3. V shed 1 base, J shed 1 base, and the junction held 10 bases outside the gene matches. CDR1 SGHTA and CDR2 FQGTGA come from the germline V gene. CDR3 DNA sequence: TGTGCCAGCAGCTTAAACGGACAGGTTCTCGGTTCCTACAATGAGCAGTTCTTC. It yields the protein CASSLNGQVLGSYNEQFF. The full variable domain, its missing parts supplied by reference TRBV7-3 and TRBJ2-1, is GAGVSQTPSNKVTEKGKYVELRCDPISGHTALYWYRQSLGQGPEFLIYFQGTGAADDSGLPNDRFFAVRPEGSVSTLKIQRTERGDSAVYLCASSLNGQVLGSYNEQFFGPGTRLTVL.

The CDR3 reads CASSGGAYNEKLFF. The CDR3 bases are TGTGCCAGCAGTGGGGGGGCCTACAATGAAAAACTGTTTTTT. This rearrangement joins TRBV5-5 to TRBJ1-4, with D perhaps matching TRBD1 (6 bases). This CDR3 comprises 14 residues. Germline V gene data show CDR1 as SGHKS and CDR2 as YYEKEE (reference sequence). With 5 bases removed from V and 5 bases from J, the gap between germline ends came to 13 bases.

The rearrangement uses TRBV20-1 and TRBJ1-1; D gene ambiguous. V was trimmed by 3 bases and J by 0 bases, leaving 2 bases between them. Germline lookup yields CDR1 DFQATT and CDR2 SNEGSKA (reference sequence). CDR3 size: 11 residues. The chain's CDR3 is CSASMNTEAFF. The CDR3 DNA follows: TGCAGTGCTAGCATGAACACTGAAGCTTTCTTT.

The chain combines TRBV24-1 with TRBJ2-7; 8 bases are shared with TRBD1. The germline V gene encodes CDR1 KGHDR and CDR2 SFDVKD. V dropped 2 bases and J dropped 4; count of bases not matched to a gene: 6. This CDR3 comprises 15 residues. CDR3 bases: TGTGCCACCAGTGATTCCCAGGGGGCAGGGTACGAGCAGTACTTC. Translation gives CATSDSQGAGYEQYF.